These 16 T cell receptor beta chains were sequenced from one sample in a study of technical replicates of blood from several donors. Only in-frame clones appear in the TCRdb table, and some are missing; sequencing was by immunoSEQ multiplex PCR. The sample carries approximately 94,000 clones, about 95% recorded once. Sequencing was performed on T cells isolated from PBMCs. The receptors stem from a human donor in good health.

The chain uses TRBV5-8 and TRBJ1-3, with D unclear. CDR3 size: 15 residues. Deletions cut 1 base from V and 0 bases from J, with 8 bases between. Germline assignment: CDR1 SGHTS and CDR2 YDEGEE. The CDR3 protein is CASSLPGSSGNTIYF. Written as DNA, the CDR3 is TGTGCCAGCAGCTTGCCCGGGAGCTCTGGAAACACCATATATTTT.

The chain is built from TRBV6-1 and TRBJ2-1; TRBD2 matches at 7 bases. The CDR3 is 14 amino acids. V trimming: 6 bases; J trimming: 7 bases; junction bases outside the gene matches: 9. The germline V gene has CDR1 MNHNS and CDR2 SASEGT. CDR3 amino acids: CASRASGGINEQFF. For the CDR3, the DNA is TGTGCCAGCAGGGCCTCGGGGGGTATTAATGAGCAGTTCTTC.

The rearrangement joins TRBV5-5 to TRBJ2-1; D is perhaps TRBD2 (5 bases). This CDR3 is built from 15 residues. Between the trimmed V and J ends, which lost 4 bases and 1 base, there was a span of 12 bases. Germline assignment: CDR1 SGHKS and CDR2 YYEKEE (reference sequence). CDR3 in amino acids: CASSPFGVSYNEQFF. The CDR3 nucleotides are TGTGCCAGCAGCCCGTTCGGGGTTTCCTACAATGAGCAGTTCTTC.

This chain uses TRBV28 with TRBJ2-7, with TRBD2 matching over 7 bases. CDR1 is MDHEN, CDR2 SYDVKM, per germline. V lost 2 bases, J lost 6 bases, and 10 bases stayed unmatched. The CDR3 is 15 amino acids. The CDR3 reads CASSLGYGGSTEQYF. DNA for the CDR3: TGTGCCAGCAGTTTAGGGTACGGCGGGAGTACCGAGCAGTACTTC.

This chain joins TRBV27 and TRBJ1-3, with a weak D call TRBD1 (5 bases). The CDR3 spans 17 residues. The V and J ends lost 2 bases and 0 bases respectively, with 14 bases between them. The V gene's germline CDR1 is MNHEY and CDR2 SMNVEV (reference sequence). In DNA form, the CDR3 reads TGTGCCAGCAGTTTAGCCCCAGGGCCCTCCTCTGGAAACACCATATATTTT. Protein sequence: CASSLAPGPSSGNTIYF.

CDR3 protein: CASSTYRGNQPQHF. In DNA, the CDR3 is TGTGCCAGTAGTACGTACAGGGGCAATCAGCCCCAGCATTTT. The rearrangement links TRBV19 to TRBJ1-5; tentatively, D is TRBD1 (6 bases). V was trimmed by 4 bases and J by 2 bases, leaving 9 bases between them. Germline V gene data show CDR1 as LNHDA and CDR2 as SQIVND (reference sequence). This CDR3 spans 14 amino acids.

The rearrangement uses TRBV27 and TRBJ1-5, with 7 bases matching TRBD1. The trim removed 5 bases at V and 3 bases at J, leaving 10 bases unmatched. The V gene's germline CDR1 is MNHEY and CDR2 SMNVEV (reference sequence). This CDR3 is 16 amino acids long. The CDR3 loop reads CASSGLRGDLNQPQHF. Written as DNA, the CDR3 is TGTGCCAGCAGTGGCCTCAGGGGGGACCTCAATCAGCCCCAGCATTTT.

The chain recombines TRBV5-1 with TRBJ1-1; D possibly corresponds to TRBD1 (6 bases). Looked up from germline, CDR1 is SGHRS and CDR2 is YFSETQ. The CDR3 consists of 17 residues. The germline V and J ends were trimmed by 7 bases and 0 bases, with 22 bases remaining between them. The CDR3 reads CASAEGVPRHLNTEAFF. CDR3 sequence (DNA): TGCGCCAGCGCCGAGGGGGTCCCACGGCACTTGAACACTGAAGCTTTCTTT.

This sequence joins TRBV19 and TRBJ2-3; no clear D gene. V was trimmed by 1 base and J by 0 bases, leaving 8 bases between them. The CDR3 sequence is 15 residues long. CDR1 and CDR2 (germline): LNHDA, SQIVND (reference sequence). The CDR3 loop reads CASSIGHSSTDTQYF. CDR3 nucleotides: TGTGCCAGTAGTATAGGACACTCTAGCACAGATACGCAGTATTTT.

This clone has a single count. The J gene is TRBJ1-3, the V gene TRBV6-1; no definite D call. V shed 1 base and J shed 5 bases, with 6 bases lying between them. The CDR3 extends over 13 amino acids. Germline-derived CDR1 and CDR2 are MNHNS and SASEGT. The DNA for the CDR3 is TGTGCCAGCAGTGAAGGACATCGAAACACCATATATTTT. This translates into CASSEGHRNTIYF.

The CDR3 region has the DNA TGTGCCAGCAGTCCCGGGTTCGGGAACACCGGGGAGCTGTTTTTT. Translating gives CASSPGFGNTGELFF. The chain couples TRBV28 to TRBJ2-2; D gene unclear. The CDR3 loop spans 15 amino acids. V lost 5 bases, J lost 1 base, and 11 bases lay in between. Germline values: CDR1 MDHEN, CDR2 SYDVKM.

V usage is TRBV5-6 and J usage is TRBJ2-1, with D unclear. V was shortened by 2 bases and J by 1 base, with 13 bases between the two germline ends. Germline assignment: CDR1 SGHDT and CDR2 YYEEEE. CDR3 length equals 16 residues. CDR3 residues: CASSFDSLGSYNEQFF. The CDR3 region has the DNA TGTGCCAGCAGCTTCGACTCGCTGGGTTCCTACAATGAGCAGTTCTTC.

The DNA of the CDR3 is TGTGCCTGGAGTTCGACACCTCAGGGGGCGGGAGAAAAACTGTTTTTT. Its protein is CAWSSTPQGAGEKLFF. V is TRBV30 and J is TRBJ1-4; TRBD1 agrees at 8 bases. This CDR3 is built from 16 residues. The germline CDR1 and CDR2 sequences are GTSNPN and SVGIG (reference sequence). With V trimmed by 2 bases and J by 8 bases, 13 bases remained unmatched. The whole variable domain, remainder taken from reference TRBV30 and TRBJ1-4, is SQTIHQWPATLVQPVGSPLSLECTVEGTSNPNLYWYRQAAGRGLQLLFYSVGIGQISSEVPQNLSASRPQDRQFILSSKKLLLSDSGFYLCAWSSTPQGAGEKLFFGSGTQLSVL.

The chain employs TRBV29-1 and TRBJ2-7; D is unresolved. CDR3 length: 15 amino acids. Germline V gives CDR1 SQVTM, CDR2 ANQGSEA. V lost 4 bases, J lost 0 bases, and 16 bases lay in between. CDR3 in amino acids: CSVVLARHSSYEQYF. Here the CDR3 DNA reads TGCAGCGTTGTACTCGCTCGGCACAGCTCCTACGAGCAGTACTTC.

The V call is TRBV2, the J call TRBJ2-7; 9 bases match TRBD1. The CDR3 loop spans 12 amino acids. V lost 6 bases, J lost 5 bases, and 2 bases stayed unmatched. Germline values: CDR1 SNHLY, CDR2 FYNNEI. CDR3 residues: CASRQGAHEQYF. CDR3 in DNA: TGTGCCAGCAGACAGGGGGCCCACGAGCAGTACTTC. The variable domain in full, with the rest retrieved from reference TRBV2 and TRBJ2-7, is EPEVTQTPSHQVTQMGQEVILRCVPISNHLYFYWYRQILGQKVEFLVSFYNNEISEKSEIFDDQFSVERPDGSNFTLKIRSTKLEDSAMYFCASRQGAHEQYFGPGTRLTVT.

This chain joins TRBV27 and TRBJ1-1; possibly TRBD1 for D (6 bases). CDR1 is MNHEY and CDR2 is SMNVEV in the germline V gene (reference sequence). The V and J ends lost 4 bases and 2 bases respectively, with 14 bases between them. The CDR3 length is 15 residues. The CDR3 sequence is CASSSGRGRNTEAFF. In nucleotides, the CDR3 is TGTGCCAGCAGTTCTGGCAGGGGAAGAAACACTGAAGCTTTCTTT.